This T cell receptor (beta chain) came from a study of OX40 agonist ivuxolimab in advanced cancers. Measured with immunoSEQ multiplex PCR; TCRdb has only the in-frame clones, and not every one. The sample lists tens of thousands of clones, around 81% occurring once. With 3 bases removed from V and 4 bases from J, the gap between germline ends came to 9 bases. CDR3 length: 13 residues. Germline loops: CDR1 MNHEY, CDR2 SMNVEV (reference sequence). J is TRBJ1-1 and V is TRBV27, with D unclear. The sample was CD4+ or CD8+ T cells sorted from blood, taken in a trial of the OX40 agonist ivuxolimab. This receptor was identified in an adult with an advanced solid tumor such as melanoma, head and neck, liver or kidney cancer. CDR3 in amino acids: CASSLGWTTEAFF. DNA of the CDR3: TGTGCCAGCAGTTTGGGGTGGACCACTGAAGCTTTCTTT.